Below, 5 T cell receptor beta chains from the same sample are listed, as sequenced in a study of identical twins. Each CDR3 protein gets one entry after TCRdb re-called the 5' RACE reads with MiXCR. This sample carries 420,000 or so distinct CDR3 sequences, around 18% of them seen once, and the ten largest clones take around 12%. The sample taken for sequencing was naive T cells sorted from blood. The origin of the receptors is a man in his fifties or sixties in good health.

The V gene is TRBV6-2 or TRBV6-3, the J gene TRBJ1-1; D gene unclear. V lost 5 bases, J lost 3 bases, and 13 bases lay in between. The CDR3 has 14 residues. Germline V gene data show CDR1 as MNHEY and CDR2 as SVGEGT. The CDR3 protein is CASSRSSHDTEAFF. CDR3 nucleotides: TGTGCCAGCAGTAGGTCATCGCATGACACTGAAGCTTTCTTT.

This clonotype came up a few times. This chain joins TRBV21-1 and TRBJ2-1; TRBD2, as called in the table, went unchecked against the DNA. TRBV21-1 is noted as a pseudogene. This CDR3 has 15 residues. The CDR3 loop reads CASALAGVAYNEQFF. DNA for the CDR3: TGTGCCAGTGCGCTAGCGGGAGTCGCCTACAATGAGCAGTTCTTC.

This clonotype was seen more than once but under ten times. V usage is TRBV12-3 or TRBV12-4 and J usage is TRBJ2-1, with 11 bases aligning to TRBD2. V trimming: 5 bases; J trimming: 7 bases; junction bases outside the gene matches: 7. This CDR3 region has 15 residues. The CDR3 bases are TGTGCCAGCAGTCTCACTAGCGGGAGAACTAATGAGCAGTTCTTC. Amino acid sequence: CASSLTSGRTNEQFF.

This clonotype was observed many times. The chain links TRBV5-1 to TRBJ2-2, with D perhaps TRBD1 (6 bases). With 2 bases removed from V and 0 bases from J, the gap between germline ends came to 11 bases. This CDR3 spans 16 amino acids. Germline CDR1 and CDR2: SGHRS and YFSETQ. This CDR3 reads CASSLLDSANTGELFF. CDR3 nucleotides: TGCGCCAGCAGCTTATTGGACAGCGCGAACACCGGGGAGCTGTTTTTT.

This clonotype was recorded at least ten times. The genes are TRBV12-3 or TRBV12-4 and TRBJ2-1; tentatively, D is TRBD2 (7 bases). V was pared by 6 bases and J by 8 bases, with 20 bases between. The CDR3 sequence is 15 residues long. DNA of the CDR3: TGTGCCAGCAGCCCTACGGGGGGCGCGGTCCATGAGCAGTTCTTC. It yields the protein CASSPTGGAVHEQFF.